This T cell receptor beta chain appears in the sequencing data of a study of response to subunit inactivated influenza vaccine. Study-wide points: Seasonal influenza vaccination, on each occasion, was suggested by the authors to recruit few new T cells.

As for this clonotype: What it recognizes is unknown.

In TCRdb, the RT-PCR reads were re-called with MiXCR into one record per CDR3 protein. This table has some 800,000 distinct CDR3 sequences, 21% appearing once. Sequenced here: PBMCs from blood, sampled around 5 days after vaccination. The sequence was collected from a man between 45 and 60 years old who received an inactivated influenza vaccine.

The CDR3 DNA reads as TGCAGTGCTAGAGATTTCAGGGGCGCGCATGGCACAGATACGCAGTATTTT. It yields the protein CSARDFRGAHGTDTQYF. The V gene is TRBV20-1, the J gene TRBJ2-3, with D tentatively TRBD1 (6 bases). Germline loops: CDR1 DFQATT, CDR2 SNEGSKA (reference sequence). V shed 0 bases and J shed 1 base, with 17 bases lying between them. The CDR3 sequence is 17 residues long.